This T cell receptor beta chain is from a study of CD8+CD57+ T cells in acquired aplastic anemia. Study context: Healthy donors gave approximately 10 million reads on average for CD4+ cells.

Using genomic DNA as the template, TCR beta VDJ and CDR3 profiling was carried out. TCRdb redid the calling of the reads with MiXCR, one entry per CDR3 protein. The sample includes roughly 200,000 distinct CDR3 sequences, about 59% of them seen just once. Study findings and constraints: Overlapping CD8+ CDR3 repertoires of patients and controls contained 25 to 35 shared sequences.

The germline V gene encodes CDR1 SQVTM and CDR2 ANQGSEA. The CDR3 has 13 amino acids. V was pared by 6 bases and J by 3 bases, with 15 bases between. This clonotype was seen repeatedly, ten times or more. Its antigen remains unknown. This chain uses TRBV29-1 with TRBJ2-7; possibly TRBD2 for D (7 bases). Sequencing was carried out using sorted CD4+, CD8+, or CD8+CD57+ T cells (not recorded which) from PBMCs. This clonotype was obtained from a human donor in good health. CDR3 amino acids: CSVGGAASYEQYF. In nucleotides, the CDR3 is TGCAGCGTGGGGGGGGCTGCGAGCTACGAGCAGTACTTC.